This T cell receptor beta chain appears in the sequencing data of a study of blood T cell repertoires in COVID-19. Whole-study context: Acute and convalescent COVID-19 samples came from the United States, Italy and Spain. Sources were T cells, B-cell-depleted T cells, or PBMCs; the material itself was cDNA or gDNA.

Donors were grouped by their self-reported clinical history. In the source study's methods: Reference gene primer amplification gave estimated nucleated cell counts. Some clones are missing from TCRdb's copy, which holds only in-frame ones; the method was immunoSEQ multiplex PCR. V and J calls and clone size are given by that table; D and trimming were obtained from the DNA. Among around 280,000 clones listed, 90% were seen once. This clone turned up a few times. The V gene's germline CDR1 is ENHRY and CDR2 SYGVKD. The CDR3 sequence is 14 residues long. V lost 3 bases and J lost 5, with 14 bases in between.

Sequencing input: PBMCs or T cells enriched from blood (not recorded which). The TCR was taken from a woman between 18 and 29 years old with acute COVID-19. The chain is built from TRBV10-3 and TRBJ2-7; D remains unclear. CDR3 sequence: CAISDETQKNEQYF. The CDR3 nucleotides are TGTGCCATCAGTGACGAAACACAGAAAAACGAGCAGTACTTC.